This TCR beta chain was sequenced for a study of blood T cell repertoires in COVID-19. Study-wide background: Acute-phase and convalescent COVID-19 samples originated in the United States, Italy and Spain.

Authors' analysis steps: The authors estimated nucleated cell counts from reference gene primer amplification. Some clones are missing from TCRdb's copy, which holds only in-frame ones; the method was immunoSEQ multiplex PCR. Clonal size and the V and J genes are those of that table, whereas D and trimming came from the DNA. Of about 240,000 clones in the sample, over 80% were seen once. Germline trimming cut 5 bases from V and 7 bases from J; bases unmatched to any gene: 6. Looked up from germline, CDR1 is SGHNT and CDR2 is YENEEA. The CDR3 extends over 13 amino acids. V is TRBV11-3 and J is TRBJ1-1; 8 bases fit TRBD1. The sample consisted of peripheral blood. The sequence derives from a woman aged 55-70 years with active or convalescent COVID-19. The CDR3 region has the DNA TGTGCCAGCAGCGCGGACAGGGTGGGTGAAGCTTTCTTT. It specifies CASSADRVGEAFF.